This TCR beta chain was profiled in a study of blood T cell repertoires in COVID-19. As for the study in general: The United States, Italy and Spain supplied acute and convalescent COVID-19 samples.

In the authors' methods: Researchers report that nucleated cell counts were estimated from reference gene primer amplification. This table comes from immunoSEQ multiplex PCR, and its TCRdb copy is limited to in-frame clones, with some not included. V, J and clone size derive from that table, while D and trimming were established from the DNA sequence. In the table there are 130,000 or so clones, roughly 89% of which are singletons. Germline V gives CDR1 KGHSH, CDR2 LQKENI. The CDR3 runs to 16 residues. V was pared by 5 bases and J by 2 bases, with 19 bases between. This receptor was taken from a woman aged 45-59 years with acute or convalescent COVID-19. The gene calls are TRBV18 and TRBJ2-7; perhaps TRBD1 as D (6 bases). Sequencing was performed on peripheral blood. The chain's CDR3 is CASSSRQDGDPYEQYF. CDR3 nucleotide sequence: TGTGCCAGCTCATCCAGACAGGACGGGGATCCCTACGAGCAGTACTTC.